Each of the 9 T cell receptor beta chains below was sequenced from the same sample in a study of T cell repertoires in cytomegalovirus infection. Their antigens remain unidentified. TCRdb reprocessed the reads with MiXCR, giving one entry per CDR3 protein. Among around 120,000 distinct CDR3 sequences listed, approximately 45% were seen once. The source material was CD8+ T cells from cultured PBMCs, sampled from culture after CMV antigen stimulation. Source of these receptors: a human donor in good health (CMV status not recorded). Some clones in this sample may be carry-over from other donors' samples.

This clonotype occurred a few times. CDR3 loop: CASSSRQGNEEKLFF. The CDR3, as DNA: TGTGCCAGCAGCAGTAGACAGGGGAATGAAGAAAAACTGTTTTTT. The V gene is TRBV7-4, the J gene TRBJ1-4, with TRBD1 matching over 8 bases. Germline-derived CDR1 and CDR2 are SGHVT and SQSDAQ. CDR3 length equals 15 residues. Trimming cost V 5 bases and J 8 bases; bases outside gene matches: 10.

Points on this clonotype: The missing conserved phenylalanine or tryptophan at the end of this CDR3 makes a read error likely. The rearrangement joins TRBV6-2 or TRBV6-3 to TRBJ2-1, with TRBD2 as a possible D gene (5 bases). Per germline, CDR1 MNHEY and CDR2 SVGEGT. Trimming pared 4 bases from V and 1 base from J, leaving 8 bases between. The CDR3 sequence is 14 residues long. The DNA for the CDR3 is TGTGCCAGCAGTTTGAGGGAGTCCTACAATGAGCAGTTCTCC. As protein: CASSLRESYNEQFS.

This clonotype was seen a few times. This chain links TRBV5-1 with TRBJ1-2; TRBD1 agrees at 12 bases. CDR1 SGHRS and CDR2 YFSETQ come from the germline V gene. The CDR3 runs to 16 residues. J was trimmed by 7 bases and V by 0 bases; bases with no gene match: 7. The CDR3 nucleotides read TGCGCCAGCAGCTTGGACCCGGGACAGGGGGCGCTTGGCTACACCTTC. Residues: CASSLDPGQGALGYTF.

V gene TRBV19 combines with J gene TRBJ2-1; unclear D gene. This CDR3 has 11 amino acids. V lost 3 bases and J 9 bases, leaving 6 bases between the germline ends. Per the germline V gene, CDR1 is LNHDA and CDR2 is SQIVND (reference sequence). The CDR3 coding sequence is TGTGCCAGTAGTATGGGCGGTGAGCAGTTCTTC. It encodes CASSMGGEQFF.

The J gene is TRBJ2-7, the V gene TRBV6-6; D not certain. V was pared by 5 bases and J by 2 bases, with 13 bases between. The CDR3 loop spans 14 amino acids. Germline CDR1 reads MNHNY; CDR2 reads SVGAGI (reference sequence). The CDR3 coding sequence is TGTGCCAGCAGTGTTTCCACCTACCCCTACGAGCAGTACTTC. Translated: CASSVSTYPYEQYF.

The V and J genes are TRBV16 and TRBJ2-7; 8 nucleotides align to TRBD1. J was trimmed by 1 base and V by 1 base; bases with no gene match: 9. Germline CDR1 is KGHSY and CDR2 is FQNENV. CDR3 size: 17 residues. The CDR3 DNA reads TGTGCCAGCAGCCAATACGTCAGGGACAGGACATCCTACGAGCAGTACTTC. It yields the protein CASSQYVRDRTSYEQYF.

This clonotype was observed a single time. This chain joins TRBV6-9 and TRBJ1-5, with TRBD1 identical over 7 bases. The germline V gene encodes CDR1 MNHGY and CDR2 SVAAGI. This CDR3 is built from 16 residues. Trimming removed 7 bases from V and 7 bases from J; junction bases left unmatched: 16. DNA of the CDR3: TGTGCCAGCAATCTCCCCCGGGACAGATTATACCAGCCCCAGCATTTT. This translates into CASNLPRDRLYQPQHF.

The rearrangement links TRBV28 to TRBJ2-3; the D gene is possibly TRBD1 (6 bases). Germline V gene data show CDR1 as MDHEN and CDR2 as SYDVKM. Trimming removed 5 bases at V and 5 bases at J, with 20 bases between. The CDR3 spans 16 residues. Written as DNA, the CDR3 is TGTGCCAGCAGTACTCCTTACAGGGAAGTAGGAGATACGCAGTATTTT. Protein sequence: CASSTPYREVGDTQYF.

This clonotype has only a few counts. This chain links TRBV2 with TRBJ1-1; D uncertain. The CDR3 is made up of 15 amino acids. Germline values: CDR1 SNHLY, CDR2 FYNNEI. V was shortened by 2 bases and J by 7 bases, with 17 bases between the two germline ends. The CDR3 region has the DNA TGTGCCAGCAGTGAATATGAGGGCCTTGACCATGAAGCTTTCTTT. Its translation is CASSEYEGLDHEAFF.